These T cell receptor beta chains were read from a single sample in a study of CD8+ T cells in alopecia areata. Sequencing used immunoSEQ multiplex PCR; TCRdb keeps in-frame clones, though not all of them. The sample has approximately 110,000 clones; less than 75% are singletons. Sequencing used CD8+ T cells sorted from blood, obtained at week 24, from a patient treated with tofacitinib. The receptors shown here come from a human donor with alopecia areata. Both conserved end residues are part of each CDR3. Fields, in order: V gene, clone size, D gene, J gene, CDR3 protein, CDR3 DNA. The D gene is left open where the match is weak. Not all rows give a size; the values are once, few, many and, for expanded clones, a class.

>TRBV4-1|.|.|TRBJ1-5
CASSPVFSFPHQPQHF
TGCGCCAGCAGCCCCGTTTTCTCGTTTCCCCATCAGCCCCAGCATTTT
>TRBV5-6|.|.|TRBJ2-7
CASSASGRGYEQYF
TGTGCCAGCAGCGCTTCGGGCAGGGGCTACGAGCAGTACTTC
>TRBV7-9|.|TRBD1|TRBJ1-2
CASSPPRGKRYTF
TGTGCCAGCAGCCCCCCCAGGGGGAAGCGCTACACCTTC
>TRBV4-2|.|TRBD2|TRBJ2-7
CASSQEGKRGLYEQYF
TGTGCCAGCAGCCAAGAAGGGAAGCGGGGGCTCTACGAGCAGTACTTC
>TRBV30|once|.|TRBJ2-6
CAWSALRGPYSGANVLTF
TGTGCCTGGAGTGCACTGCGGGGCCCTTACTCTGGGGCCAACGTCCTGACTTTC
>TRBV10-2|.|.|TRBJ1-2
CASSAPGEQDGYTF
TGCGCCAGCAGTGCCCCAGGGGAGCAGGATGGCTACACCTTC
>TRBV27|.|TRBD2|TRBJ2-7
CASSDRTSYEQYF
TGTGCCAGCAGTGATCGGACTAGCTACGAGCAGTACTTC
>TRBV2|.|.|TRBJ2-5
CASWEYNQETQYF
TGTGCCAGCTGGGAGTACAACCAAGAGACCCAGTACTTC
>TRBV11-2|.|.|TRBJ2-7
CASSLGRGVYEQYF
TGTGCCAGCAGCTTAGGCAGGGGGGTATACGAGCAGTACTTC
>TRBV5-6|.|.|TRBJ1-2
CASSLAGQSYGYTF
TGTGCCAGCAGCTTGGCCGGACAGAGCTATGGCTACACCTTC
>TRBV9|.|.|TRBJ1-2
CASSAPRAGYTF
TGTGCCAGCAGCGCCCCCCGGGCTGGCTACACCTTC
>TRBV6-5|.|TRBD1|TRBJ1-1
CASSYLTGDGAFF
TGTGCCAGCAGTTACCTGACAGGGGACGGAGCTTTCTTT
>TRBV5-1|.|.|TRBJ2-7
CASSLGIRYEQYF
TGCGCCAGCAGCTTAGGCATACGCTACGAGCAGTACTTC
>TRBV13|.|.|TRBJ2-2
CASSFYTGELFF
TGTGCCAGCAGCTTTTACACCGGGGAGCTGTTTTTT
>TRBV13|.|.|TRBJ2-7
CASSPAVSYEQYF
TGTGCCAGCAGCCCAGCCGTCTCCTACGAGCAGTACTTC
>TRBV5-6|few|TRBD1|TRBJ2-1
CASTKRTGYNEQFF
TGTGCCAGCACCAAAAGGACAGGCTACAATGAGCAGTTCTTC
>TRBV5-6|.|.|TRBJ2-7
CASSRWSSYEQYF
TGTGCCAGCAGCCGCTGGAGCTCCTACGAGCAGTACTTC
>TRBV4-1|many|.|TRBJ2-1
CASSYTPGHSYNEQFF
TGCGCCAGCAGCTACACGCCGGGACACTCCTACAATGAGCAGTTCTTC
>TRBV5-4|few|.|TRBJ1-1
CASSFSISGRPRGEAFF
TGTGCCAGCAGCTTTTCGATTTCAGGCCGCCCACGGGGCGAAGCTTTCTTT
>TRBV4-3|once|TRBD1|TRBJ2-7
CASSHEGTGYEQYF
TGCGCCAGCAGCCACGAAGGGACAGGGTACGAGCAGTACTTC
>TRBV9|.|.|TRBJ2-3
CASSVGFRADTQYF
TGTGCCAGCAGCGTAGGCTTCCGGGCAGATACGCAGTATTTT
>TRBV30|many|TRBD1|TRBJ1-5
CAWSLDRAQPQHF
TGTGCCTGGAGTTTGGACAGGGCACAGCCCCAGCATTTT
>TRBV10-2|once|TRBD2|TRBJ2-1
CATTSGDYNEQFF
TGCGCCACTACTAGCGGAGACTACAATGAGCAGTTCTTC
>TRBV19|few|.|TRBJ1-1
CASSGGPTEAFF
TGTGCCAGTAGCGGAGGGCCGACTGAAGCTTTCTTT
>TRBV5-4|.|TRBD2|TRBJ2-2
CASSPRLLAGGKNTGELFF
TGTGCCAGCAGCCCCCGGCTACTAGCGGGGGGGAAGAACACCGGGGAGCTGTTTTTT
>TRBV11-1|large|.|TRBJ2-7
CASSLQTSYEQYF
TGTGCCAGCAGCTTACAGACTTCCTACGAGCAGTACTTC
>TRBV27|few|TRBD1|TRBJ2-7
CASSDREPYEQYF
TGTGCCAGCAGCGACAGGGAACCCTACGAGCAGTACTTC
>TRBV10-3|few|.|TRBJ2-7
CAISELSRTYEQYF
TGTGCCATCAGTGAGTTGTCCAGAACCTACGAGCAGTACTTC
>TRBV5-1|few|.|TRBJ1-5
CASSLDWDSNQPQHF
TGCGCCAGCAGCTTGGATTGGGATAGCAATCAGCCCCAGCATTTT